The 7 T cell receptor beta chains presented below share a single source sample, sequenced in a study of metastatic and nonmetastatic thyroid tumors. Treatment of any kind had been given to no patient before thyroid surgery. TCRdb redid the clone calls on the PCR reads using MiXCR. The sample carries tens of thousands of clones, 20% to 25% recorded once. Material for sequencing was tumor tissue. The receptors were sampled from a female donor with papillary thyroid cancer or a benign thyroid nodule (not recorded which). Some clones in this sample may be carry-over from other donors' samples.

The chain couples TRBV20-1 to TRBJ2-7; D may correspond to TRBD1 or TRBD2 (6 bases each). CDR3 length equals 14 residues. Trimming stripped 4 bases from V and 5 bases from J, with 18 bases between. Germline lookup yields CDR1 DFQATT and CDR2 SNEGSKA (reference sequence). The DNA for the CDR3 is TGCAGTGCTATGGGACACGCCGCGGGAAACGAGCAGTACTTC. Translation gives CSAMGHAAGNEQYF.

The rearrangement joins TRBV11-2 to TRBJ1-6; 8 bases are a match to TRBD1. After removal of 1 base from V and 8 bases from J, the junction contained 13 bases not matched to a gene. The CDR3 loop spans 18 amino acids. Germline values: CDR1 SGHAT, CDR2 FQNNGV. Here the CDR3 DNA reads TGTGCCAGCAGCTTAGGACCTTCGGGGCAGGGGGCGTATTCACCCCTCCACTTT. Its protein is CASSLGPSGQGAYSPLHF. The variable domain in full, with the rest retrieved from reference TRBV11-2 and TRBJ1-6, is EAGVAQSPRYKIIEKRQSVAFWCNPISGHATLYWYQQILGQGPKLLIQFQNNGVVDDSQLPKDRFSAERLKGVDSTLKIQPAKLEDSAVYLCASSLGPSGQGAYSPLHFGNGTRLTVT.

The chain uses TRBV30 and TRBJ2-3; D gene ambiguous. V was clipped by 1 base and J by 2 bases, with 16 bases between them. The germline CDR1 and CDR2 sequences are GTSNPN and SVGIG (reference sequence). There are 16 residues in the CDR3. As DNA, the CDR3 is TGTGCCTGGAGTGCCTCGGAGAGCTGGAACACAGATACGCAGTATTTT. As protein: CAWSASESWNTDTQYF. The variable domain in full, with the rest retrieved from reference TRBV30 and TRBJ2-3, is SQTIHQWPATLVQPVGSPLSLECTVEGTSNPNLYWYRQAAGRGLQLLFYSVGIGQISSEVPQNLSASRPQDRQFILSSKKLLLSDSGFYLCAWSASESWNTDTQYFGPGTRLTVL.

Within the sample, this clone is medium-sized. The rearrangement uses TRBV20-1 and TRBJ1-5; TRBD1 is a possible D gene (5 bases). This CDR3 is built from 14 residues. Trimming removed 3 bases from V and 2 bases from J, with 11 bases in between. Germline V gene data show CDR1 as DFQATT and CDR2 as SNEGSKA (reference sequence). CDR3 DNA sequence: TGCAGTGCTAGGGGGGGAGGTGGCAATCAGCCCCAGCATTTT. It codes for CSARGGGGNQPQHF.

This clone qualifies as medium-sized. The V and J genes are TRBV7-9 and TRBJ2-7, with unresolved D. The CDR3 totals 11 residues. Germline CDR1 reads SEHNR; CDR2 reads FQNEAQ (reference sequence). V gave up 6 bases and J gave up 6 bases, with 9 bases separating them. The CDR3 DNA reads TGTGCCAGCAGTCCACATGTCGAGCAGTACTTC. Translation: CASSPHVEQYF.

The chain uses TRBV20-1 and TRBJ2-5; D may correspond to TRBD1 or TRBD2 (5 bases each). The germline V gene has CDR1 DFQATT and CDR2 SNEGSKA (reference sequence). Trimming left V 0 bases short and J 3 bases short, with 20 bases between. This CDR3 region has 17 residues. CDR3 region: CSAREWGISAGKETQYF. The CDR3 nucleotides are TGCAGTGCTAGAGAATGGGGGATATCGGCAGGGAAAGAGACCCAGTACTTC.

The chain couples TRBV20-1 to TRBJ2-2, with 8 bases matching TRBD2. From germline, CDR1 is DFQATT and CDR2 SNEGSKA (reference sequence). CDR3 length: 16 amino acids. Losses at the gene ends were 0 bases for V and 3 bases for J; bases not matched to a gene: 6. The CDR3 is CSAREWTAGDTGELFF. The CDR3 DNA sequence: TGCAGTGCTAGAGAGTGGACAGCGGGAGACACCGGGGAGCTGTTTTTT.